This is a list of T cell receptor beta chains from one sample in a study of blood T cell repertoires in COVID-19. Libraries were prepared by immunoSEQ multiplex PCR; TCRdb keeps only in-frame clonotypes and omits some of them. The sample records roughly 80,000 clones, about four fifths being singletons. The sequencing sample was made of peripheral blood. The receptor set was obtained from a woman aged 55-69 years with acute or convalescent COVID-19. Each CDR3 is given with its conserved first and last residue. A D gene is named only where the DNA matches it firmly. Clone size, where shown, is once, few, many, or a class for clones that have expanded.

length	D	V	J	size	CDR3	DNA
16	TRBD1	TRBV6-2/TRBV6-3	TRBJ1-5	once	CASSGQGGYSNQPQHF	TGTGCCAGCAGTGGACAGGGGGGATATAGCAATCAGCCCCAGCATTTT
16	TRBD1	TRBV25-1	TRBJ1-3	-	CASSELGQNSGNTIYF	TGTGCCAGCAGTGAATTGGGACAGAACTCTGGAAACACCATATATTTT
14	TRBD1	TRBV30	TRBJ1-2	-	CAWSAHRGQDGYTF	TGTGCCTGGAGTGCCCATCGGGGACAGGATGGCTACACCTTC
16	-	TRBV6-5	TRBJ2-6	once	CASSYGSPSGANVLTF	TGTGCCAGCAGTTACGGCTCCCCCTCTGGGGCCAACGTCCTGACTTTC
17	-	TRBV9	TRBJ1-3	-	CASTTTRGGSAENTIYF	TGTGCCAGCACCACAACGAGGGGGGGCTCTGCTGAAAACACCATATATTTT
14	-	TRBV25-1	TRBJ2-2	-	CASSGRWDTGELFF	TGTGCCAGCAGTGGCAGGTGGGACACCGGGGAGCTGTTTTTT
15	TRBD1	TRBV7-2	TRBJ1-5	-	CASSYRTGVNQPQHF	TGTGCCAGCAGTTACAGGACAGGGGTCAATCAGCCCCAGCATTTT
15	-	TRBV7-2	TRBJ1-1	-	CASSLVGSTNTEAFF	TGTGCCAGCAGCTTAGTTGGCTCCACCAACACTGAAGCTTTCTTT
15	-	TRBV5-6	TRBJ2-5	-	CASSLESRGEETQYF	TGTGCCAGCAGCTTGGAATCAAGGGGTGAAGAGACCCAGTACTTC
14	-	TRBV7-3	TRBJ2-2	few	CASSLAASGGELFF	TGTGCCAGCAGCTTGGCCGCTTCAGGAGGGGAGCTGTTTTTT